This T cell receptor beta chain was found in a study of T cell changes during pregnancy in multiple sclerosis. The protocol was immunoSEQ multiplex PCR, while the TCRdb copy is restricted to in-frame clones and leaves out a portion. The sample holds 25,000 to 35,000 clones, 90% seen once. The junction had 5 bases not matched to a gene; V was cut back by 3 bases and J by 9 bases. Germline values: CDR1 SNHLY, CDR2 FYNNEI. The length of the CDR3 is 15 residues. J is TRBJ1-6 and V is TRBV2; 10 bases map to TRBD1. The TCR was taken from a female donor in good health, enrolled as a control in a pregnancy study. Specimen: CD4+ T cells from peripheral blood mononuclear cells, collected in the third trimester of pregnancy. CDR3 coding DNA: TGTGCCAGCAGTGATGTGGACAGGGGGGGTTCACCCCTCCACTTT. It codes for CASSDVDRGGSPLHF.